The clone carrying this T cell receptor beta chain was seen repeatedly, ten times or more. Localized lung adenocarcinoma, a non-small cell lung cancer, affected the donors. TCRdb ran MiXCR on the PCR reads and lists one entry per CDR3 protein. The table records around 8,600 distinct CDR3 sequences, nearly 55% of them present only once. CDR1 and CDR2 from the germline V gene are MNHNS and SASEGT. This CDR3 region has 13 residues. The entry originates in a study of CD4 and CD8 cells across lung adenocarcinoma regions. The chain carries TRBV6-1 and TRBJ2-1; D is unclear. TRBJ2-7 matches the DNA end more closely, so the J call is doubtful. The source of this sequence is a female donor with lung adenocarcinoma. The CD4 and CD8 labels of this study may be unreliable. Sequenced sample: CD8+ T cells from the center of a lung tumor. CDR3 bases: TGTGCCAGCAGTGAAGCCGGCAAGCTACAGCAGTACTTC. It codes for CASSEAGKLQQYF.